The rows below give T cell receptor beta chains drawn from one sample of a study of blood T cell repertoires in COVID-19. Only in-frame clones appear in the TCRdb table, and some are missing; sequencing was by immunoSEQ multiplex PCR. The table shows over 200,000 clones, with about 88% occurring only once. The specimen sequenced was peripheral blood. All receptors come from a man in his forties with active or convalescent COVID-19. CDR3s include the opening cysteine and the closing phenylalanine or tryptophan. Fields, in order: J gene, V gene, clone size, D gene, CDR3 protein, CDR3 DNA. D genes are given only for firm matches. Rows may omit the clone size; those that give it use once, few, many or a size class.

>TRBJ1-1|TRBV18|once|NA
CASSPRPSGGTEAFF
TGTGCCAGCTCACCACGCCCGTCGGGGGGCACTGAAGCTTTCTTT
>TRBJ2-7|TRBV7-2|once|NA
CASSLHEGLNYEQYF
TGTGCCAGCAGCTTACATGAGGGCTTAAACTACGAGCAGTACTTC
>TRBJ2-1|TRBV2|NA|NA
CASSPRGINEQFF
TGTGCCAGCAGTCCAAGGGGGATCAATGAGCAGTTCTTC
>TRBJ2-3|TRBV5-1|NA|TRBD2
CASSLLTSGSADTQYF
TGCGCCAGCAGCCTTTTGACTAGCGGGAGCGCAGATACGCAGTATTTT
>TRBJ1-2|TRBV20-1|NA|NA
CSARGGYGYTF
TGCAGTGCTAGAGGAGGCTATGGCTACACCTTC
>TRBJ2-5|TRBV9|NA|TRBD2
CASSLSGRDWETQYF
TGTGCCAGCAGCCTCTCAGGGAGGGATTGGGAGACCCAGTACTTC
>TRBJ1-2|TRBV9|NA|NA
CASSVVGAGATF
NA
>TRBJ2-4|TRBV19|NA|NA
CASSIQGQNIQYF
TGTGCCAGTAGTATTCAGGGGCAAAACATTCAGTACTTC
>TRBJ1-2|TRBV7-2|NA|TRBD1
CASSLGGQGIDHTF
TGTGCCAGCAGCCTTGGCGGACAGGGGATCGATCACACCTTC
>TRBJ1-2|TRBV29-1|NA|TRBD1
CSVEDSGQGVGGYTF
TGCAGCGTTGAAGATAGCGGACAGGGGGTAGGTGGCTACACCTTC
>TRBJ2-7|TRBV11-2|NA|NA
CASSLAGGHYEQYF
TGTGCCAGCAGCTTAGCCGGGGGTCACTACGAGCAGTACTTC
>TRBJ2-7|TRBV12-3/TRBV12-4|NA|TRBD1
CASSLDRAYEQYF
TGTGCCAGCAGTTTGGACAGGGCCTACGAGCAGTACTTC
>TRBJ1-3|TRBV28|NA|NA
CASSPPGQQNTIYF
TGTGCCAGCAGTCCGCCGGGACAACAAAACACCATATATTTT
>TRBJ2-7|TRBV24-1|few|NA
CATSSGMSSYEQYF
TGTGCCACCAGTTCCGGGATGAGCTCCTACGAGCAGTACTTC
>TRBJ1-1|TRBV15|once|TRBD1
CATSRDQGQGRAFF
TGTGCCACCAGCAGAGATCAGGGACAGGGGAGAGCTTTCTTT
>TRBJ1-2|TRBV5-5|NA|TRBD1
CASSPQGGNYGYTF
TGTGCCAGCAGCCCTCAGGGGGGTAACTATGGCTACACCTTC
>TRBJ2-1|TRBV3-1/TRBV3-2|NA|TRBD2
CASSRPSGGDNEQFF
TGTGCCAGCAGCCGACCTAGCGGGGGGGACAATGAGCAGTTCTTC
>TRBJ2-7|TRBV18|NA|TRBD1
CASSQQGTGNEQYF
TGTGCCAGCTCACAACAGGGGACGGGTAACGAGCAGTACTTC
>TRBJ1-4|TRBV28|NA|TRBD1
CASISRGGIREKLFF
TGTGCCAGCATTTCACGAGGGGGCATAAGGGAAAAACTGTTTTTT
>TRBJ1-1|TRBV28|NA|NA
CASTEQGRWAFF
TGTGCCAGCACGGAGCAGGGTCGTTGGGCTTTCTTT
>TRBJ2-7|TRBV28|NA|TRBD2
CASSLGKNGFGGRRYEQYF
TGTGCCAGCAGTTTAGGGAAAAATGGGTTTGGCGGGAGGAGATACGAGCAGTACTTC
>TRBJ1-4|TRBV9|few|NA
CASSPQTVNEKLFF
TGTGCCAGCAGCCCTCAGACAGTTAATGAAAAACTGTTTTTT
>TRBJ2-1|TRBV27|NA|NA
CATHSRVEQFF
TGTGCCACCCATTCCCGGGTCGAGCAGTTCTTC
>TRBJ2-3|TRBV28|NA|NA
CASTLVTDTQYF
TGTGCCAGCACCCTAGTCACAGATACGCAGTATTTT
>TRBJ2-1|TRBV10-1|NA|TRBD2
CASSRDVAGGGGNEQFF
TGCGCCAGCAGTAGAGATGTAGCGGGAGGGGGGGGCAATGAGCAGTTCTTC
>TRBJ1-1|TRBV11-2|NA|NA
CASSLEMGRRNTEAFF
TGTGCCAGCAGCTTAGAAATGGGGCGGAGGAACACTGAAGCTTTCTTT
>TRBJ2-7|TRBV7-9|NA|TRBD1
CAGALAGTQGEQYF
TGTGCCGGAGCCTTAGCCGGGACACAGGGGGAGCAGTACTTC
>TRBJ1-1|TRBV2|NA|NA
CASSEDGGRGEAFF
TGTGCCAGCAGTGAAGATGGGGGGAGGGGTGAAGCTTTCTTT
>TRBJ1-1|TRBV27|NA|NA
CASSIRGTTVGSTEAFF
TGTGCCAGCAGCATTCGGGGGACGACGGTTGGGAGCACTGAAGCTTTCTTT